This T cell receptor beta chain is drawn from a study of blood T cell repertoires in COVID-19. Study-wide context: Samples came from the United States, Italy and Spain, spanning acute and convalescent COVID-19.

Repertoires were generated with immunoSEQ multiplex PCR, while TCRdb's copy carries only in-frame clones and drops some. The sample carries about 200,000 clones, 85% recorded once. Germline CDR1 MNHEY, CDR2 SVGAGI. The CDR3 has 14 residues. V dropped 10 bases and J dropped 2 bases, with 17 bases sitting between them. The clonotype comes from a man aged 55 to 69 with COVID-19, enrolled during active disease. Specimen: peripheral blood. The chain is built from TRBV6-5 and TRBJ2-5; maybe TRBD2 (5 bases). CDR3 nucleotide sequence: TGTGCCACCAAAATTGGAGCGGTACAAGAGACCCAGTACTTC. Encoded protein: CATKIGAVQETQYF.